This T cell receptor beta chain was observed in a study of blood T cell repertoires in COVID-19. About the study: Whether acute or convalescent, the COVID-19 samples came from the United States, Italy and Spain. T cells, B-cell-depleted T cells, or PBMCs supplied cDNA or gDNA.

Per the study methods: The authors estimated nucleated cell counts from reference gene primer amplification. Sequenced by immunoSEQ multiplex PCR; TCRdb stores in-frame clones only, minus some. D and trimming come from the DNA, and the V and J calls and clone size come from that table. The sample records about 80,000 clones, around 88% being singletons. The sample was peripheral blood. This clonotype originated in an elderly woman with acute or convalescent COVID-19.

The CDR3 loop reads CAISESGGMPLHF. CDR3 DNA: TGTGCCATCAGTGAGTCCGGGGGTATGCCCCTCCACTTT. The V and J genes are TRBV10-3 and TRBJ1-6, with D possibly being TRBD1 (5 bases). CDR3 length: 13 amino acids. Germline V gene data show CDR1 as ENHRY and CDR2 as SYGVKD. V was pared by 0 bases and J by 13 bases, with 10 bases between.